The clone carrying this TCR beta chain was observed many times. Its matching antigen is unknown. The sample belongs to a study of breast tumors, draining lymph nodes, adjacent tissues. Overall study findings and caveats: Compared with basal-like, luminal-like tumors shared significantly more repertoire with nontumor tissue. Tumor T cell lymph node origin was a supported hypothesis, not proven. Tumor repertoires ranked between lymph nodes and nontumor tissue in diversity, with V and J gene preferences.

Breast cancer patients provided tissue from their axillary draining lymph nodes. TCRdb reprocessed the multiplex PCR reads with MiXCR, giving one entry per CDR3 protein. The table records roughly 120,000 distinct CDR3 sequences, 15% to 20% of them present only once. The CDR3 is 14 amino acids. The germline V gene has CDR1 SGDLS and CDR2 YYNGEE. V lost 0 bases, J lost 8 bases, and 14 bases lay in between. The receptor's source is a female donor with breast cancer. Some clones in this sample may be carry-over from other donors' samples. The sequencing sample was made of axillary lymph node tissue. The chain combines TRBV9 with TRBJ1-2; possible D gene TRBD1, 6 bases. CDR3 in amino acids: CASSVAGGARGYTF. Here the CDR3 DNA reads TGTGCCAGCAGCGTAGCGGGGGGCGCAAGGGGCTACACCTTC.